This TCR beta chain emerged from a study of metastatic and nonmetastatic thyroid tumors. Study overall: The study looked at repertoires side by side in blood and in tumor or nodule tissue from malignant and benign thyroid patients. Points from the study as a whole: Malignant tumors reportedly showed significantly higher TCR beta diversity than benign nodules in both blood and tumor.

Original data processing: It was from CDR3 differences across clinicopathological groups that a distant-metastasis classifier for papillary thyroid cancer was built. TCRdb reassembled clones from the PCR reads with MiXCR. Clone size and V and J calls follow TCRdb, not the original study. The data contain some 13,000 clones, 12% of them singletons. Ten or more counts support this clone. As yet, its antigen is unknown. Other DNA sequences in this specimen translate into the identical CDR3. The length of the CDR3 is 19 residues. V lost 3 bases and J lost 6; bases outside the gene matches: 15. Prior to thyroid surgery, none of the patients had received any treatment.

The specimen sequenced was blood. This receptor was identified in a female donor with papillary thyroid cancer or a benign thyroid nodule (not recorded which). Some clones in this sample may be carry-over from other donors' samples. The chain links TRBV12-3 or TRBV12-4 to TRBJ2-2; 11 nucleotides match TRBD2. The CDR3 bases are TGTGCCAGCAGTTTCAGATTTAGCGGGAGGGCCGGAGAGGCCGGGGAGCTGTTTTTT. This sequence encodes CASSFRFSGRAGEAGELFF.